Presented here are 15 T cell receptor beta chains from one specimen sequenced in a study of cytomegalovirus exposure and HLA in healthy donors. The PCR had 60 Vbeta and 13 Jbeta primers. Sequencing was performed with immunoSEQ multiplex PCR; in TCRdb, only in-frame clones are kept and a portion is missing. The table lists some 150,000 clones, around three quarters of them singletons. Sequenced material: PBMCs. The source of these receptors is a man aged 35 to 55 in good health and CMV-seropositive.

V usage is TRBV5-1 and J usage is TRBJ2-5; D not resolved. Looked up from germline, CDR1 is SGHRS and CDR2 is YFSETQ. The CDR3 totals 14 residues. V shed 4 bases and J shed 1 base, with 11 bases lying between them. This CDR3 is CASSQQKIQETQYF. The CDR3 nucleotides are TGCGCCAGCAGCCAACAGAAAATCCAAGAGACCCAGTACTTC.

As concerns this clone: This sample includes further DNA sequences coding for the same CDR3. The chain is built from TRBV7-3 and TRBJ2-1; 9 nucleotides line up with TRBD1. This CDR3 has 14 amino acids. V shed 4 bases, J shed 5 bases, and the junction held 3 bases outside the gene matches. The germline V gene encodes CDR1 SGHTA and CDR2 FQGTGA. CDR3 sequence (DNA): TGTGCCAGCAGCTCAGGACAGGGGCACAATGAGCAGTTCTTC. It is translated as CASSSGQGHNEQFF.

The rearrangement joins TRBV11-1 to TRBJ2-2; a possible D gene is TRBD2 (5 bases). The CDR3 is 15 amino acids. Germline V lookup: CDR1 SGHAT, CDR2 FQDESV (reference sequence). V was trimmed by 3 bases and J by 0 bases, leaving 8 bases between them. DNA of the CDR3: TGTGCCAGCAGCTTCTCCGGGACGAACACCGGGGAGCTGTTTTTT. Translated: CASSFSGTNTGELFF.

The chain uses TRBV2 and TRBJ1-1, with D tentatively TRBD1 (5 bases). The CDR3 sequence is 13 residues long. V was clipped by 8 bases and J by 0 bases, with 10 bases between them. Germline CDR1 SNHLY, CDR2 FYNNEI. CDR3: CASQDTLNTEAFF. Written as DNA, the CDR3 is TGTGCCAGCCAGGACACATTGAACACTGAAGCTTTCTTT.

This clone was counted between two and nine times. This chain joins TRBV5-4 and TRBJ2-7; D remains ambiguous. The germline gives CDR1 SGHNT, CDR2 YYREEE (reference sequence). The CDR3 runs to 13 residues. Trimming removed 1 base at V and 7 bases at J, with 12 bases between. CDR3 loop: CASSLNSLKEQYF. The CDR3 DNA reads as TGTGCCAGCAGCTTGAACAGCTTAAAGGAGCAGTACTTC.

CDR3 in amino acids: CASSSGNRYEQYF. CDR3 sequence (DNA): TGTGCCAGCAGCTCCGGGAACCGCTACGAGCAGTACTTC. This chain links TRBV11-2 with TRBJ2-7, with D maybe TRBD2 (5 bases). This CDR3 contains 13 residues. Germline CDR1 and CDR2: SGHAT and FQNNGV. Trimming pared 4 bases from V and 3 bases from J, leaving 10 bases between.

This clone occurred a few times. In DNA form, the CDR3 reads TGTGCCAGTAGTATGGGGACAGCGAACACCGGGGAGCTGTTTTTT. Its protein is CASSMGTANTGELFF. V usage is TRBV19 and J usage is TRBJ2-2; 7 bases map to TRBD1. This CDR3 is 15 amino acids long. J was trimmed by 0 bases and V by 3 bases; bases with no gene match: 1. Germline V gives CDR1 LNHDA, CDR2 SQIVND (reference sequence).

This sequence joins TRBV19 and TRBJ2-7; D might be TRBD2 (5 bases). The CDR3 extends over 15 amino acids. Trimming took off 3 bases at V and 4 bases at J, with 16 bases between the two ends. CDR1 is LNHDA, CDR2 SQIVND, per germline (reference sequence). In DNA, the CDR3 is TGTGCCAGTAGTATGAACAGCGGAGCGCGGTACGAGCAGTACTTC. Translating gives CASSMNSGARYEQYF. Full variable domain (outside the CDR3, taken from reference TRBV19 and TRBJ2-7): DGGITQSPKYLFRKEGQNVTLSCEQNLNHDAMYWYRQDPGQGLRLIYYSQIVNDFQKGDIAEGYSVSREKKESFPLTVTSAQKNPTAFYLCASSMNSGARYEQYFGPGTRLTVT.

The V call is TRBV7-9, the J call TRBJ2-3, with TRBD2 identical over 7 bases. This CDR3 contains 17 residues. The V segment lost 5 bases and the J segment 3 bases; nucleotides outside the gene matches: 14. Germline loops: CDR1 SEHNR, CDR2 FQNEAQ (reference sequence). CDR3 bases: TGTGCCAGCAGCCCCCTTGGGACTACCGTCGTTACAGATACGCAGTATTTT. This sequence encodes CASSPLGTTVVTDTQYF.

The CDR3 bases are TGTGCCAGCCGCAGGACAGGGGATTTCATGAACACTGAAGCTTTCTTT. It yields the protein CASRRTGDFMNTEAFF. The rearrangement uses TRBV2 and TRBJ1-1, with 9 bases that match TRBD1. Germline V gene lookup returns CDR1 SNHLY and CDR2 FYNNEI. The V and J ends lost 8 bases and 0 bases, in that order; junction bases with no gene match: 10. The CDR3 has 16 residues.

The chain employs TRBV11-3 and TRBJ2-7, with 8 bases identical to TRBD1. V gave up 5 bases and J gave up 3 bases; unmatched junction bases: 9. Germline V gene lookup returns CDR1 SGHNT and CDR2 YENEEA. The length of the CDR3 is 15 residues. CDR3 loop: CASSPADRGIYEQYF. In DNA, the CDR3 is TGTGCCAGCAGCCCCGCAGACAGGGGAATCTACGAGCAGTACTTC.

The chain joins TRBV9 to TRBJ2-7; the match to TRBD2 covers 13 bases. Per germline, CDR1 SGDLS and CDR2 YYNGEE. The CDR3 is 16 amino acids. The V segment lost 3 bases and the J segment 2 bases; nucleotides outside the gene matches: 5. The CDR3 nucleotides are TGTGCCAGCAGCGCAAGACTAGCGGGAGGAGCCTACGAGCAGTACTTC. Translation: CASSARLAGGAYEQYF.

V and J are TRBV10-3 and TRBJ2-2, with TRBD1 as a possible D gene (6 bases). CDR1 is ENHRY, CDR2 SYGVKD, per germline. The CDR3 has 14 amino acids. Trimming took 2 bases from V and 3 from J, leaving 7 bases between them. This chain's CDR3 is CAISEGGYTGELFF. The CDR3 nucleotides are TGTGCCATCAGTGAGGGGGGCTACACCGGGGAGCTGTTTTTT.

The chain carries TRBV18 and TRBJ2-2, with D maybe TRBD2 (5 bases). Between the trimmed V and J ends, which lost 3 bases and 8 bases, there was a span of 13 bases. Per the germline V gene, CDR1 is KGHSH and CDR2 is LQKENI. The CDR3 has 14 residues. CDR3 loop: CASSPKRELGELFF. The DNA of the CDR3 is TGTGCCAGCTCACCTAAGAGGGAACTAGGGGAGCTGTTTTTT. Full variable domain (rest looked up from reference TRBV18 and TRBJ2-2): NAGVMQNPRHLVRRRGQEARLRCSPMKGHSHVYWYRQLPEEGLKFMVYLQKENIIDESGMPKERFSAEFPKEGPSILRIQQVVRGDSAAYFCASSPKRELGELFFGEGSRLTVL.

The chain couples TRBV5-6 to TRBJ2-5, with unresolved D. There are 13 residues in the CDR3. Germline lookup yields CDR1 SGHDT and CDR2 YYEEEE. Deletions cut 3 bases from V and 1 base from J, with 7 bases between. The CDR3 nucleotides read TGTGCCAGCAGCTGGCAGGTCCAAGAGACCCAGTACTTC. This translates into CASSWQVQETQYF.